These T cell receptor beta chains were read from a single sample in a study of early T cells in non-severe SARS-CoV-2 infection. MiXCR, applied by TCRdb to the 5' RACE reads, yields one record per CDR3 protein. In the table there are approximately 26,000 distinct CDR3 sequences, about 4% of which are singletons. Sequencing was done on a sample of whole blood. The origin of the receptors is an adult who was a healthcare worker with PCR-confirmed SARS-CoV-2 infection or an uninfected control (not recorded which). Both conserved end residues are part of each CDR3. A D gene is named only where the DNA matches it firmly. The size field is filled for only some rows; it gives once, few, many or a size class.

>many|TRBJ2-5|TRBV3-1|.
CASSRDTGSKGTQYF
TGTGCCAGCAGCCGAGATACCGGGAGCAAGGGGACCCAGTACTTC
>many|TRBJ1-1|TRBV5-1|TRBD1
CASSLDRGSTEAFF
TGCGCCAGCAGCCTGGACAGGGGAAGCACTGAAGCTTTCTTT
>many|TRBJ2-4|TRBV11-3|.
CASLRGGSKNIQYF
TGTGCCAGCCTCAGGGGCGGTTCCAAAAACATTCAGTACTTC
>many|TRBJ2-2|TRBV12-3/TRBV12-4|TRBD2
CASSQGLAGGYGELFF
TGTGCCAGCAGTCAGGGACTAGCGGGAGGTTACGGGGAGCTGTTTTTT
>.|TRBJ2-7|TRBV2|.
CASSDNYEQYF
TGTGCCAGCAGTGACAACTACGAGCAGTACTTC
>many|TRBJ2-7|TRBV28|TRBD2
CASKLSGRGHEQYF
TGTGCCAGCAAACTTAGCGGGAGGGGCCACGAGCAGTACTTC
>few|TRBJ2-1|TRBV4-2|.
CASSQGMVAESSEQFF
TGTGCCAGCAGCCAAGGGATGGTAGCGGAGAGCAGTGAGCAGTTCTTC
>many|TRBJ1-4|TRBV29-1|TRBD1
CSATGGASNEKLFF
TGCAGCGCGACAGGGGGCGCTTCTAATGAAAAACTGTTTTTT
>many|TRBJ2-5|TRBV13|.
CASSLRQTLLGETQYF
TGTGCCAGCAGCTTACGTCAGACACTCCTGGGGGAGACCCAGTACTTC
>many|TRBJ1-2|TRBV14|.
CASSPKGPGANTF
TGTGCCAGCAGCCCCAAAGGTCCGGGTGCAAACACCTTC
>many|TRBJ2-5|TRBV18|TRBD2
CASSPPELAGETQYF
TGTGCCAGCTCACCACCTGAACTAGCGGGAGAGACCCAGTACTTC
>few|TRBJ2-5|TRBV6-6|TRBD2
CASSGLEGETQYF
TGTGCCAGCAGTGGACTAGAGGGTGAGACCCAGTACTTC
>many|TRBJ2-3|TRBV10-2|TRBD2
CASSLAGTSTDTQYF
TGCGCCAGCAGCCTAGCGGGGACTAGCACAGATACGCAGTATTTT
>many|TRBJ2-6|TRBV7-9|.
CASSLVSGANVLTF
TGTGCCAGCAGCTTAGTTAGTGGGGCCAACGTCCTGACTTTC